The 26 T cell receptor beta chains listed next were all sequenced from one sample in a study of blood T cell repertoires in COVID-19. The data were produced by immunoSEQ multiplex PCR, yet TCRdb's version contains in-frame clones alone and is incomplete. The profile shows about 300,000 clones, roughly 87% of them singletons. Material: peripheral blood. The receptors originated from a young man with active or convalescent COVID-19.

The genes are TRBV21-1 and TRBJ2-7; TRBD1, the table's D call, was not compared with the DNA. TRBV21-1 is a listed pseudogene. The CDR3 length is 16 residues. Here the CDR3 DNA reads TGTGCCAGCAGCAAAGGCGGACAGGGGGCGCGCTACGAGCAGTACTTC. It encodes CASSKGGQGARYEQYF.

This chain links TRBV2 with TRBJ2-3; D not certain. CDR3 size: 17 residues. The V gene's germline CDR1 is SNHLY and CDR2 FYNNEI. Trimming took off 6 bases at V and 3 bases at J, with 22 bases between the two ends. The CDR3 nucleotides are TGTGCCAGCAGACCTAACCTCCTGCGCGGATCGACAGATACGCAGTATTTT. Encoded protein: CASRPNLLRGSTDTQYF. The variable domain in full, with the rest retrieved from reference TRBV2 and TRBJ2-3, is EPEVTQTPSHQVTQMGQEVILRCVPISNHLYFYWYRQILGQKVEFLVSFYNNEISEKSEIFDDQFSVERPDGSNFTLKIRSTKLEDSAMYFCASRPNLLRGSTDTQYFGPGTRLTVL.

The J gene is TRBJ2-5, the V gene TRBV20-1, with a tentative D call TRBD2 (6 bases). V was trimmed by 3 bases and J by 5 bases, leaving 10 bases between them. The CDR3 spans 12 residues. Looked up from germline, CDR1 is DFQATT and CDR2 is SNEGSKA (reference sequence). The CDR3 region is CSASTGSETQYF. The DNA of the CDR3 is TGCAGTGCTAGTACCGGGAGCGAGACCCAGTACTTC.

This sequence joins TRBV6-1 and TRBJ2-7; 9 bases line up with TRBD1. The CDR3 length is 16 residues. Germline trimming cut 4 bases from V and 6 bases from J; bases unmatched to any gene: 13. Looked up from germline, CDR1 is MNHNS and CDR2 is SASEGT. The CDR3 loop reads CASSVSGTGKGGEQYF. CDR3 nucleotides: TGTGCCAGCAGTGTATCCGGGACAGGGAAGGGGGGCGAGCAGTACTTC.

The DNA of the CDR3 is TGTGCCAGCAGACTATTAAGGGGGCCTATATATTTT. Residues: CASRLLRGPIYF. The chain couples TRBV2 to TRBJ1-3; 7 bases line up with TRBD1. Germline values: CDR1 SNHLY, CDR2 FYNNEI. The V gene end was trimmed by 6 bases and the J gene end by 13 bases; junction bases not matched to a gene: 9. The CDR3 runs 12 residues.

The V gene is TRBV6-5, the J gene TRBJ1-1; a possible D gene is TRBD1 (5 bases). Germline CDR1 MNHEY, CDR2 SVGAGI. The CDR3 is made up of 16 amino acids. The V end lost 4 bases, the J end lost 1 base, and 16 bases lay between the germline ends. The CDR3 DNA sequence: TGTGCCAGCAGTTTAACAGTTCCCGGGGGGAACACTGAAGCTTTCTTT. Translating it yields CASSLTVPGGNTEAFF.

V gene TRBV11-1 combines with J gene TRBJ1-3; no clear D. V was cut by 5 bases and J by 4 bases, with 15 bases left in between. There are 15 residues in the CDR3. Germline CDR1 and CDR2: SGHAT and FQDESV (reference sequence). The CDR3, as DNA: TGTGCCAGCAGCGAACAGCTAACTCTGGGAAACACCATATATTTT. As protein: CASSEQLTLGNTIYF.

In this sample, this clone turned up once. The chain recombines TRBV27 with TRBJ2-7, with D perhaps matching TRBD1 (5 bases). Germline V CDR1 and CDR2: MNHEY, SMNVEV (reference sequence). V dropped 4 bases and J dropped 6 bases, with 13 bases sitting between them. The CDR3 spans 13 residues. The CDR3 loop reads CASSSPGRAEQYF. The DNA of the CDR3 is TGTGCCAGCAGTTCTCCGGGCAGGGCCGAGCAGTACTTC.

The V call is TRBV18, the J call TRBJ2-7; a weak D match, TRBD1 (6 bases). V was cut by 4 bases and J by 5 bases, with 12 bases left in between. The CDR3 spans 13 residues. CDR1 KGHSH and CDR2 LQKENI come from the germline V gene. The CDR3 is CASSRTTGDEQYF. The CDR3 nucleotides read TGTGCCAGCTCACGGACGACAGGAGACGAGCAGTACTTC.

The genes are TRBV11-3 and TRBJ1-1; 7 nucleotides match TRBD1. J lost 9 bases, V lost 4 bases, and 5 bases had no gene match. Germline-derived CDR1 and CDR2 are SGHNT and YENEEA. The CDR3 runs 12 residues. CDR3 coding DNA: TGTGCCAGCAGCTCATGGACAGGCCAAGCTTTCTTT. Translation: CASSSWTGQAFF.

The chain carries TRBV3-1 (or the pseudogene TRBV3-2) and TRBJ2-3; 11 positions match TRBD2. This CDR3 spans 16 amino acids. CDR1 and CDR2 (germline): LGHDT, YNNKEL (reference sequence). The V segment lost 3 bases and the J segment 5 bases; nucleotides outside the gene matches: 7. The chain's CDR3 is CASSQILAGAGDTQYF. CDR3 nucleotides: TGTGCCAGCAGCCAGATACTAGCGGGGGCCGGAGATACGCAGTATTTT.

V gene TRBV28 combines with J gene TRBJ2-7; 7 bases agree with TRBD1. After removal of 7 bases from V and 0 bases from J, the junction contained 6 bases not matched to a gene. In germline, CDR1 is MDHEN, CDR2 SYDVKM. The CDR3 runs 14 residues. The CDR3 protein is CASNTGTASYEQYF. In DNA form, the CDR3 reads TGTGCCAGCAATACTGGGACAGCCTCCTACGAGCAGTACTTC.

The chain has TRBV5-1 and TRBJ2-3; tentative D call: TRBD2 (6 bases). The V end lost 0 bases, the J end lost 6 bases, and 11 bases lay between the germline ends. In germline, CDR1 is SGHRS, CDR2 YFSETQ. The CDR3 runs 14 residues. CDR3 region: CASSLAGESDTQYF. Written as DNA, the CDR3 is TGCGCCAGCAGCTTGGCGGGGGAATCTGATACGCAGTATTTT.

The chain carries TRBV11-3 and TRBJ2-7; the D gene is possibly TRBD2 (7 bases). CDR1 and CDR2 from the germline V gene are SGHNT and YENEEA. V was clipped by 5 bases and J by 4 bases, with 21 bases between them. The CDR3 extends over 16 amino acids. The CDR3 here is CASSPTWGGAWYEQYF. As DNA, the CDR3 is TGTGCCAGCAGCCCAACATGGGGGGGGGCTTGGTACGAGCAGTACTTC. The variable domain in full, with the rest retrieved from reference TRBV11-3 and TRBJ2-7, is EAGVVQSPRYKIIEKKQPVAFWCNPISGHNTLYWYLQNLGQGPELLIRYENEEAVDDSQLPKDRFSAERLKGVDSTLKIQPAELGDSAVYLCASSPTWGGAWYEQYFGPGTRLTVT.

This sequence joins TRBV12-3 or TRBV12-4 and TRBJ2-1; D is perhaps TRBD1 (6 bases). V dropped 5 bases and J dropped 6 bases, with 8 bases sitting between them. The CDR3 runs to 12 residues. The CDR3 spells CASSNRVNEQFF. CDR3 in DNA: TGTGCCAGCAGTAACAGGGTCAATGAGCAGTTCTTC.

This chain uses TRBV5-1 with TRBJ2-1, with 11 bases lining up with TRBD2. The CDR3 has 18 amino acids. The germline CDR1 and CDR2 sequences are SGHRS and YFSETQ. V lost 4 bases, J lost 5 bases, and 14 bases stayed unmatched. The CDR3 nucleotides are TGCGCCAGCAGCCCAAAAACCCCGGGACTAGCGGACAACAATGAGCAGTTCTTC. Translated, it gives CASSPKTPGLADNNEQFF.

The chain uses TRBV10-1 and TRBJ1-1; D unclear. There are 13 residues in the CDR3. Germline V lookup: CDR1 WNHNN, CDR2 SYGVQD (reference sequence). V was cut by 8 bases and J by 2 bases, with 12 bases left in between. The CDR3 loop is CASREGINTEAFF. CDR3 coding DNA: TGCGCCAGCCGGGAAGGTATAAACACTGAAGCTTTCTTT.

The chain joins TRBV6-5 to TRBJ2-1; D is ambiguous. CDR1 MNHEY and CDR2 SVGAGI come from the germline V gene. The CDR3 is made up of 11 amino acids. Trimming shortened V by 5 bases and J by 8 bases, and 7 bases separated the two germline ends. CDR3 sequence: CASSHPDEQFF. The CDR3 DNA reads as TGTGCCAGCAGTCACCCGGATGAGCAGTTCTTC.

In DNA, the CDR3 is TGTGCCAGCAGTTCTAACTTCAAGACAGGGGGCCATCAGCCCCAGCATTTT. The encoded protein is CASSSNFKTGGHQPQHF. The chain carries TRBV28 and TRBJ1-5; TRBD1 matches at 10 bases. This CDR3 comprises 17 residues. The ends lost 4 bases at V and 5 bases at J; junction bases unmatched: 11. The germline gives CDR1 MDHEN, CDR2 SYDVKM. Looking up the rest from reference TRBV28 and TRBJ1-5 gives the full variable domain: DVKVTQSSRYLVKRTGEKVFLECVQDMDHENMFWYRQDPGLGLRLIYFSYDVKMKEKGDIPEGYSVSREKKERFSLILESASTNQTSMYLCASSSNFKTGGHQPQHFGDGTRLSIL.

This chain connects TRBV7-3 to TRBJ1-1; D is ambiguous. The CDR3 length is 13 residues. Germline-derived CDR1 and CDR2 are SGHTA and FQGTGA. The V end lost 5 bases, the J end lost 3 bases, and 10 bases lay between the germline ends. DNA of the CDR3: TGTGCCAGCAGCCCTCGGAGGGACACTGAAGCTTTCTTT. This encodes CASSPRRDTEAFF. Drawing the rest from reference TRBV7-3 and TRBJ1-1, the complete variable domain is GAGVSQTPSNKVTEKGKYVELRCDPISGHTALYWYRQSLGQGPEFLIYFQGTGAADDSGLPNDRFFAVRPEGSVSTLKIQRTERGDSAVYLCASSPRRDTEAFFGQGTRLTVV.

The chain carries TRBV28 and TRBJ1-2, with D possibly matching TRBD1 (5 bases). This CDR3 is 14 amino acids long. Trimming left V 2 bases short and J 1 base short, with 8 bases between. CDR1 and CDR2 (germline): MDHEN, SYDVKM. The CDR3 DNA reads TGTGCCAGCAGTTTACAGGGATTTAACTATGGCTACACCTTC. This gives the protein CASSLQGFNYGYTF.

The chain combines TRBV6-4 with TRBJ2-6; unclear D gene. Per germline, CDR1 MRHNA and CDR2 SNTAGT. This CDR3 spans 14 amino acids. Trimming took 5 bases from V and 0 from J, leaving 5 bases between them. The CDR3 sequence: CASSPNSGANVLTF. The CDR3 coding sequence is TGTGCCAGCAGTCCAAACTCTGGGGCCAACGTCCTGACTTTC.

V gene TRBV4-1 combines with J gene TRBJ2-3; 12 bases fit TRBD2. From germline, CDR1 is MGHRA and CDR2 YSYEKL. The junction had 8 bases not matched to a gene; V was cut back by 4 bases and J by 3 bases. The CDR3 totals 17 residues. DNA for the CDR3: TGCGCCAGCAGCCGACGACTAGCGGGGGTTGGGACAGATACGCAGTATTTT. This codes for CASSRRLAGVGTDTQYF.

This chain joins TRBV6-6 and TRBJ1-1; TRBD1 agrees at 8 bases. Germline V gene data show CDR1 as MNHNY and CDR2 as SVGAGI (reference sequence). Trimming removed 6 bases from V and 4 bases from J; junction bases left unmatched: 13. The CDR3 consists of 16 residues. The CDR3 DNA reads TGTGCCAGCAGATCCCCAGGGGGCTTTGGAGGCACTGAAGCTTTCTTT. It translates to CASRSPGGFGGTEAFF.

V is TRBV7-6 and J is TRBJ1-4; D is unresolved. Deletions cut 7 bases from V and 0 bases from J, with 9 bases between. The germline V gene encodes CDR1 SGHVS and CDR2 FNYEAQ. The length of the CDR3 is 14 residues. CDR3 DNA: TGTGCCAGCACCCAAACAGCAACTAATGAAAAACTGTTTTTT. This codes for CASTQTATNEKLFF.

The chain recombines TRBV6-5 with TRBJ1-1; D possibly corresponds to TRBD1 (6 bases). The CDR3 spans 15 residues. Germline V lookup: CDR1 MNHEY, CDR2 SVGAGI. With 6 bases removed from V and 3 bases from J, the gap between germline ends came to 17 bases. The CDR3 region has the DNA TGTGCCAGCAGCCTCGGGAGGGCAGGGGACACTGAAGCTTTCTTT. Amino acid sequence: CASSLGRAGDTEAFF.